This T cell receptor (beta chain) was identified in a study of blood T cell repertoires in COVID-19. The wider study: The United States, Italy and Spain supplied acute and convalescent COVID-19 samples.

The germline V gene encodes CDR1 MNHEY and CDR2 SVGAGI. V was shortened by 6 bases and J by 10 bases, with 18 bases between the two germline ends. This CDR3 has 14 amino acids. In the original analysis: Counts of nucleated cells, estimated from reference gene primer amplification, were obtained. Using immunoSEQ multiplex PCR, the repertoire was profiled, and TCRdb retains in-frame clones only, with some absent. That table is the source of V, J and clone size, and D and trimming were worked out from the DNA. Altogether 100,000 to 150,000 clones are present, about four fifths being singletons, with the ten largest covering roughly an eighth.

V is TRBV6-5 and J is TRBJ1-4, with D maybe TRBD1 (6 bases). This receptor was taken from a woman in her twenties or thirties who had recovered from COVID-19. Sequencing used peripheral blood. The CDR3 DNA follows: TGTGCCAGCAGGTCACAGGGTGTTAGGGGAAAACTGTTTTTT. Encoded protein: CASRSQGVRGKLFF.